This TCR beta chain is from a study of response to subunit inactivated influenza vaccine. Notes on the study in general: Each seasonal influenza vaccination recruits few new T cells, the authors suggested.

Via MiXCR, TCRdb re-called the RT-PCR reads, giving one row per CDR3 protein. The sample includes hundreds of thousands of distinct CDR3 sequences, about 15% of them seen just once. For this clonotype: Its specificity is not known.

Germline values: CDR1 SQVTM, CDR2 ANQGSEA. The V gene end was trimmed by 7 bases and the J gene end by 10 bases; junction bases not matched to a gene: 9. CDR3 size: 13 residues. The sequenced sample was PBMCs from blood, obtained less than 15 days before vaccination. The chain couples TRBV29-1 to TRBJ1-6; TRBD1 aligns across 8 bases. The receptor was isolated from a man aged 45-65 years who received an inactivated influenza vaccine. DNA for the CDR3: TGCAGCGCGCGGACAGGGCTAGGATCACCCCTCCACTTT. Amino acid sequence: CSARTGLGSPLHF. Full variable domain (missing parts from reference TRBV29-1 and TRBJ1-6): SAVISQKPSRDICQRGTSLTIQCQVDSQVTMMFWYRQQPGQSLTLIATANQGSEATYESGFVIDKFPISRPNLTFSTLTVSNMSPEDSSIYLCSARTGLGSPLHFGNGTRLTVT.